The source of this TCR beta chain is a study of immune evolution from preneoplasia to lung adenocarcinoma. Measured with immunoSEQ multiplex PCR; TCRdb has only the in-frame clones, and not every one. The sample lists approximately 7,700 clones, approximately 85% occurring once. Germline values: CDR1 SGHNT, CDR2 YYREEE (reference sequence). V was trimmed by 5 bases and J by 1 base, leaving 12 bases between them. This CDR3 has 14 residues. Sample: FFPE minimally invasive lung adenocarcinoma tissue. This sequence joins TRBV5-4 and TRBJ1-2, with D possibly TRBD1 on 5 matching bases. The TCR originated in a person of 80 years or more with lung adenocarcinoma. The CDR3 loop reads CASSSGGFNYGYTF. The CDR3 DNA is TGTGCCAGCAGTTCCGGGGGGTTTAACTATGGCTACACCTTC.